These T cell receptor beta chains were read from a single sample in a study of blood T cell dynamics during melanoma immunotherapy. The protocol was immunoSEQ multiplex PCR, while the TCRdb copy is restricted to in-frame clones and leaves out a portion. Altogether about 19,000 clones are present, 87% being singletons, with the ten largest covering 7.5% to 9.5%. The starting material was blood, obtained from a patient treated with checkpoint blockade. The receptors were gathered from a human donor with melanoma. The CDR3 runs from the conserved cysteine through the conserved F or W. A D gene is named only where the DNA matches it firmly. A row's size may be missing; if present it is once, few, many or a size class.

v_gene,j_gene,abundance,d_gene,CDR3aa,CDR3nt
TRBV7-9,TRBJ2-1,once,.,CASSPSYNEQFF,TGTGCCAGCAGCCCTAGCTACAATGAGCAGTTCTTC
TRBV10-3,TRBJ2-3,.,TRBD1,CAIREKGATDTQYF,TGTGCCATCAGAGAAAAGGGGGCCACAGATACGCAGTATTTT
TRBV15,TRBJ2-1,.,TRBD2,CATSSRSGSTNEQFF,TGTGCCACCAGCAGCCGTAGCGGGAGCACCAATGAGCAGTTCTTC
TRBV5-1,TRBJ2-2,.,TRBD1,CASSSNDAGQGTGELFF,TGCGCCAGCAGCTCGAACGACGCGGGACAGGGCACCGGGGAGCTGTTTTTT
TRBV5-6,TRBJ2-2,.,.,CASSLEGQKEVGELFF,TGTGCCAGCAGCTTGGAGGGGCAGAAAGAGGTCGGGGAGCTGTTTTTT
TRBV4-2,TRBJ2-3,.,.,CASSRDQLRPTDTQYF,TGTGCCAGCAGCCGAGATCAACTGAGACCCACAGATACGCAGTATTTT
TRBV28,TRBJ2-4,.,TRBD2,CASSLVAGEDIQYF,TGTGCCAGCAGTCTAGTAGCGGGAGAGGACATTCAGTACTTC
TRBV20-1,TRBJ2-7,.,.,CSAHGSYEQYF,TGCAGTGCGCACGGGAGCTACGAGCAGTACTTC
TRBV29-1,TRBJ2-7,.,.,CSVLKLQYNSYEQYF,TGCAGCGTCCTCAAGTTACAGTACAACTCCTACGAGCAGTACTTC
TRBV28,TRBJ1-2,.,.,CASSSNILPSTSNYGYTF,TGTGCCAGCAGCTCGAATATACTGCCTTCCACGTCTAACTATGGCTACACCTTC
TRBV7-9,TRBJ2-1,.,.,CASSNKGELGYNEQFF,TGTGCCAGCAGCAACAAAGGGGAGTTAGGGTACAATGAGCAGTTCTTC
TRBV5-4,TRBJ1-3,.,.,CASSLGQGNGNTIYF,TGTGCCAGCAGCTTGGGGCAGGGGAATGGAAACACCATATATTTT
TRBV27,TRBJ1-1,.,.,CASSLGQKYEAFF,TGTGCCAGCAGTTTAGGACAGAAATATGAAGCTTTCTTT
TRBV4-2,TRBJ2-3,.,TRBD2,CASSQGTSPTDTQYF,TGTGCCAGCAGCCAAGGGACTAGCCCCACAGATACGCAGTATTTT
TRBV7-2,TRBJ2-1,few,TRBD1,CASSLVGDRVNEQFF,TGTGCCAGCAGCTTAGTAGGGGACAGGGTTAATGAGCAGTTCTTC
TRBV7-9,TRBJ1-5,few,TRBD1,CASSKQGKGNQPQHF,TGTGCCAGCAGCAAACAGGGGAAAGGCAATCAGCCCCAGCATTTT
TRBV30,TRBJ2-3,.,.,CAWTQPRGMGTDTQYF,TGTGCCTGGACCCAACCTAGAGGGATGGGGACAGATACGCAGTATTTT
TRBV27,TRBJ1-3,.,TRBD1,CASSWGQGNTIYF,TGTGCCAGCAGTTGGGGACAGGGAAACACCATATATTTT
TRBV9,TRBJ1-4,.,.,CASSVGGQLGEKLFF,TGTGCCAGCAGCGTAGGGGGCCAGCTAGGGGAAAAACTGTTTTTT
TRBV30,TRBJ1-5,.,TRBD1,CAWSVGQGNSNQPQHF,TGTGCCTGGAGTGTAGGACAGGGGAATAGCAATCAGCCCCAGCATTTT
TRBV29-1,TRBJ1-1,.,TRBD1,CSVEDRRQGALRAEAFF,TGCAGCGTTGAAGATCGGAGACAGGGAGCCTTAAGGGCTGAAGCTTTCTTT
TRBV6-4,TRBJ1-2,.,TRBD1,CASSPHRGLQGRNYGYTF,TGTGCCAGCAGCCCCCACAGGGGGCTACAGGGGCGTAACTATGGCTACACCTTC
TRBV5-1,TRBJ2-5,.,.,CASSLGGGDTETQYF,TGCGCCAGCAGCTTGGGAGGCGGGGACACGGAGACCCAGTACTTC
TRBV25-1,TRBJ2-7,.,TRBD1,CATRDRASYEQYF,TGTGCCACCCGGGACAGGGCTTCCTACGAGCAGTACTTC
TRBV19,TRBJ1-5,.,TRBD1,CASSNSPGQGTFYSNQPQHF,TGTGCCAGTAGTAACTCGCCGGGACAGGGAACCTTTTATAGCAATCAGCCCCAGCATTTT
TRBV4-2,TRBJ1-1,.,.,CASSQEGRRNTEAFF,TGTGCCAGCAGCCAAGAGGGGCGCCGGAACACTGAAGCTTTCTTT
TRBV6-4,TRBJ2-2,.,TRBD2,CASSPLAGGTGELFF,TGTGCCAGCAGTCCCCTAGCGGGAGGTACCGGGGAGCTGTTTTTT
TRBV11-2,TRBJ2-3,.,TRBD2,CASSLSTSGRADTQYF,TGTGCCAGCAGCTTGAGCACTAGCGGGAGGGCAGATACGCAGTATTTT
TRBV5-3,TRBJ2-1,once,.,CARSRTAPSEQFF,TGTGCCAGAAGCCGGACTGCCCCTAGTGAGCAGTTCTTC
TRBV4-1,TRBJ2-7,.,.,CASSPRQDYEQYF,TGCGCCAGCAGCCCTAGACAGGACTACGAGCAGTACTTC
TRBV4-2,TRBJ2-4,.,.,CASSQSGAAKNIQYF,TGTGCCAGCAGCCAAAGCGGAGCAGCCAAAAACATTCAGTACTTC
TRBV5-1,TRBJ1-2,.,.,CASSLDGAPQGLYGYTF,TGCGCCAGCAGCTTGGACGGGGCCCCCCAGGGCTTATATGGCTACACCTTC
TRBV5-6,TRBJ2-1,once,.,CASSWTLGTHEQFF,TGTGCCAGCAGCTGGACACTCGGGACGCATGAGCAGTTCTTC
TRBV7-9,TRBJ2-5,.,TRBD1,CASSLQGERGTQYF,TGTGCCAGCAGCCTACAGGGGGAAAGGGGGACCCAGTACTTC
TRBV7-8,TRBJ2-7,.,.,CASSLDPHEQYF,TGTGCCAGCAGCTTAGATCCCCACGAGCAGTACTTC
TRBV7-3,TRBJ2-1,.,TRBD1,CASSLKFGTGRSSSYNEQFF,TGTGCCAGCAGCTTAAAATTCGGGACAGGGCGGTCGTCGTCCTACAATGAGCAGTTCTTC
TRBV5-3,TRBJ2-7,.,.,CARSLSGHSSYEQYF,TGTGCCAGAAGCTTGTCGGGACATAGCTCCTACGAGCAGTACTTC
TRBV7-9,TRBJ2-4,.,.,CASSESTLAQAKNIQYF,TGTGCCAGCAGCGAGAGCACCCTAGCGCAGGCAAAAAACATTCAGTACTTC
TRBV6-6,TRBJ2-2,.,.,CASSYRDTGELFF,TGTGCCAGCAGTTATCGGGACACCGGGGAGCTGTTTTTT
TRBV29-1,TRBJ2-7,.,.,CSVDSGDGSYEQYF,TGCAGCGTTGACTCAGGGGACGGCTCCTACGAGCAGTACTTC
TRBV7-2,TRBJ2-5,.,.,CASSSTPQETQYF,TGTGCCAGCAGCTCCACCCCCCAAGAGACCCAGTACTTC
TRBV19,TRBJ2-7,.,TRBD1,CASSMTGGWRDEQYF,TGTGCCAGTAGTATGACAGGGGGCTGGCGAGATGAGCAGTACTTC
TRBV30,TRBJ2-7,.,.,CAWTRAGPGYEQYF,TGTGCCTGGACCAGAGCAGGGCCCGGGTACGAGCAGTACTTC
TRBV14,TRBJ1-4,.,.,CASSQIQSEKLFF,TGTGCCAGCAGCCAAATTCAAAGTGAAAAACTGTTTTTT
TRBV5-1,TRBJ1-3,.,.,CASSLPGNTIYF,TGCGCCAGCAGCTTGCCCGGAAACACCATATATTTT